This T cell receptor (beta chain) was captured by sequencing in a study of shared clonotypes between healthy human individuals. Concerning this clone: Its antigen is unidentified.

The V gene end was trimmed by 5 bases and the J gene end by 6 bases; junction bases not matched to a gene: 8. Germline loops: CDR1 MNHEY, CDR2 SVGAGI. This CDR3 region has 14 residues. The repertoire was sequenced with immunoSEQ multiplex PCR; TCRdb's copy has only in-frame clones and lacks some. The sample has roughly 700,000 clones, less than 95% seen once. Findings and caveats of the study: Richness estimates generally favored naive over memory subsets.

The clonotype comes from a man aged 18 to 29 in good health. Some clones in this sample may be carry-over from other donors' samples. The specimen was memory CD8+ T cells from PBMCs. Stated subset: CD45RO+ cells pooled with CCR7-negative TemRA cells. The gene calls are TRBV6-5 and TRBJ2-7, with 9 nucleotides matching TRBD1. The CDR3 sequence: CASSVQDRGFEQYF. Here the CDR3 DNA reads TGTGCCAGCAGTGTACAGGACAGGGGCTTCGAGCAGTACTTC.